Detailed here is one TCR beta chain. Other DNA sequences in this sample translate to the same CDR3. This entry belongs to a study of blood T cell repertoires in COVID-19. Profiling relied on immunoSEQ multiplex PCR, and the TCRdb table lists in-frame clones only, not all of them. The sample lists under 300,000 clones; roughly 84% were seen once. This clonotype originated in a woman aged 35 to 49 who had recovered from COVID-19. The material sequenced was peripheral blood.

CDR3 nucleotide sequence: TGTGCCAGCAGCCAAGATCTAGCGGGGGGGTCCAATGAGCAGTTCTTC. Translating it yields CASSQDLAGGSNEQFF. The chain carries TRBV3-1 (or the pseudogene TRBV3-2) and TRBJ2-1, with 12 bases that match TRBD2. With V trimmed by 0 bases and J by 6 bases, 3 bases remained unmatched. Germline V gene data show CDR1 as LGHDT and CDR2 as YNNKEL (reference sequence). This CDR3 region has 16 residues.